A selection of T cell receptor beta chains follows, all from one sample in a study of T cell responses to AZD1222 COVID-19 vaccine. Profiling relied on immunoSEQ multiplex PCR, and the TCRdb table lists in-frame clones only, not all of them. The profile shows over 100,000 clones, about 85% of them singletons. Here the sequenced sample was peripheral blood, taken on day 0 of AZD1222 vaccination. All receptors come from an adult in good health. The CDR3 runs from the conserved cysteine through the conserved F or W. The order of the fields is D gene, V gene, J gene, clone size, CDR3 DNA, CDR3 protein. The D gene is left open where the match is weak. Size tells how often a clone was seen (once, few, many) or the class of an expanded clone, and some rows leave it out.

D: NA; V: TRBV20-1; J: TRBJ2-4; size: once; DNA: TGCAGTGCTAGTGGTGCTAACGGACAGCAAAACATTCAGTACTTC; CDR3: CSASGANGQQNIQYF
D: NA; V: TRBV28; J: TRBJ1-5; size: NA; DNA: TGTGCCAGCAGTTTATCCCCCGTAGAGCCCCAGCATTTT; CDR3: CASSLSPVEPQHF
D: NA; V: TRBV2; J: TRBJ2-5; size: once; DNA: TGTGCCAGCAGTGACCGCTTACTAGAAAGGGAGACCCAGTACTTC; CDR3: CASSDRLLERETQYF
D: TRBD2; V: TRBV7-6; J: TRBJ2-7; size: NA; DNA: TGTGCCAGCAGCTCCCGGGGTAGCGGGACCAACGAGCAGTACTTC; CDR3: CASSSRGSGTNEQYF
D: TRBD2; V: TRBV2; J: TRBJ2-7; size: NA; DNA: TGTGCCAGCCAACTAGCGGGGTTCTCCTACGAGCAGTACTTC; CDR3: CASQLAGFSYEQYF
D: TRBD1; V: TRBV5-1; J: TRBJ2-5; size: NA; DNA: TGCGCCAGCAGCTTGGGGGACAGGGGATGGGAGACCCAGTACTTC; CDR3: CASSLGDRGWETQYF
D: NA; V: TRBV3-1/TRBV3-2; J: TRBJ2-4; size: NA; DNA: TGTGCCAGCAGCCACTATCTCCTAGCCAAAAACATTCAGTACTTC; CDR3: CASSHYLLAKNIQYF
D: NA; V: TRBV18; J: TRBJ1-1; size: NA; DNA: TGTGCCAGCTCACCACGGGGGTTGGTCACTGAAGCTTTCTTT; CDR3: CASSPRGLVTEAFF
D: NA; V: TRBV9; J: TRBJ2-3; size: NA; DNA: TGTGCCAGCAGCTGGCAGGGGAGTGGGACAGATACGCAGTATTTT; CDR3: CASSWQGSGTDTQYF
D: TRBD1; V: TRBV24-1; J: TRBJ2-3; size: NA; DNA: TGTGCCACCAGTGATCAGGCCGGGACAGGCTTCACAGATACGCAGTATTTT; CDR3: CATSDQAGTGFTDTQYF
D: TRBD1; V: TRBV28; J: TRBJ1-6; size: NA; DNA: TGTGCCAGCAGTTTTCGCCGGACAGGGACAGGGCCCCTCCACTTT; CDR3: CASSFRRTGTGPLHF
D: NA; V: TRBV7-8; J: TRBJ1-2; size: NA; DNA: TGTGCCAGCAGCTTCGGGACTCAACCTGGGGGCTACACCTTC; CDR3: CASSFGTQPGGYTF
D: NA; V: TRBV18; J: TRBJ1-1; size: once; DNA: TGTGCCAGCTCACCGACCGGGGCCGGCCCTGAAGCTTTCTTT; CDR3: CASSPTGAGPEAFF
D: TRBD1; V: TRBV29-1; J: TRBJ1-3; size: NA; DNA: TGCAGCGTTGAAGATAGGGGGACAGTCCGCCACGGAAACACCATATATTTT; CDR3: CSVEDRGTVRHGNTIYF
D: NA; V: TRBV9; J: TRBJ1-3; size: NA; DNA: TGTGCCAGCAGCGTAGTGAACAGCCTGAGCTCTGGAAACACCATATATTTT; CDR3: CASSVVNSLSSGNTIYF
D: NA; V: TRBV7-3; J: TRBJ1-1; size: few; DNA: TGTGCCAGCAGCTTGAGCGGCACAACTGAAGCTTTCTTT; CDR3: CASSLSGTTEAFF
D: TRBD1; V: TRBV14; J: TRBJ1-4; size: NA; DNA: TGTGCCAGCAGCACCGGAAACAGGGGAACTAATGAAAAACTGTTTTTT; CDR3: CASSTGNRGTNEKLFF
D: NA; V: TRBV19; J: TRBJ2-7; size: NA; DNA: TGTGCCAGTAGTATCCGGGGGACCACGTCCTACGAGCAGTACTTC; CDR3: CASSIRGTTSYEQYF
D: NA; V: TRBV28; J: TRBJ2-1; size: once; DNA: TGTGCCAGCAGTAACGGTGGCTCTTACAATGAGCAGTTCTTC; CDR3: CASSNGGSYNEQFF
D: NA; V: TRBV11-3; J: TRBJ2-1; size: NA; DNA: TGTGCCAGCAGCTTAGATGGGGACAACTCCTACAATGAGCAGTTCTTC; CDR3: CASSLDGDNSYNEQFF
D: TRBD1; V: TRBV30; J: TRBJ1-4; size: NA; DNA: TGTGCCTGGAGTGGACAGGGGGAAGAAAAACTGTTTTTT; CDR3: CAWSGQGEEKLFF
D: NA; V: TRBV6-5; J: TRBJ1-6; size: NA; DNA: TGTGCCAGTGGGGACCGTTATAATTCACCCCTCCACTTT; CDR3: CASGDRYNSPLHF
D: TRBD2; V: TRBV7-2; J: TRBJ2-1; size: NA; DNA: TGTGCCAGCAGCTTAGTGGGTAGCGGGAGCCCCAATGAGCAGTTCTTC; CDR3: CASSLVGSGSPNEQFF
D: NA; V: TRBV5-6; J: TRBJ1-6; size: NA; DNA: TGTGCCAGCAGCTTGAGTGGGTCAGGGCAGTCACCCCTCCACTTT; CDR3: CASSLSGSGQSPLHF
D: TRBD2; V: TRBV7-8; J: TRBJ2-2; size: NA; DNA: TGTGCCAGCAGCCTCCAGCGGGAGACCGGGGAGCTGTTTTTT; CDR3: CASSLQRETGELFF
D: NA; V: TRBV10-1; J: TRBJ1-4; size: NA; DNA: TGCGCCAGCAGTTCACCGACGGAGGGGAAACTGTTTTTT; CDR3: CASSSPTEGKLFF
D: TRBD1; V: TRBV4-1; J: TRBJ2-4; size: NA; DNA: TGCGCCAGCAGCCAAGAATCACCCTTGGTGGCCGGGACAGGCACCGAAAACATTCAGTACTTC; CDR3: CASSQESPLVAGTGTENIQYF
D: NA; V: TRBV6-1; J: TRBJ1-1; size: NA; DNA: TGTGCCAGCAGTGAAGCAGGATCAGCGCGGGAAGCTTTCTTT; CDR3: CASSEAGSAREAFF
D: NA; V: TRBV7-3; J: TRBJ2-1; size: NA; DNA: TGTGCCAGCAGCCCTCCCGGCTCTGTAGAGCAGTTCTTC; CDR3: CASSPPGSVEQFF
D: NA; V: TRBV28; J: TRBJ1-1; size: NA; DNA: TGTGCCAGCAGTTTATCAAGGGCGTACACTGAAGCTTTCTTT; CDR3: CASSLSRAYTEAFF
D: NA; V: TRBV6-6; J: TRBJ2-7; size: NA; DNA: TGTGCCAGCAGGTATCTAGGACTCTCGGAATCCTACGAGCAGTACTTC; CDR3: CASRYLGLSESYEQYF
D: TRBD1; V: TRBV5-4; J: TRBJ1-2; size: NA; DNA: TGTGCCAGCAGCCTCCGGGACAGCTATGGCTACACCTTC; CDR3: CASSLRDSYGYTF
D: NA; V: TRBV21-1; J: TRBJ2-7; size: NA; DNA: TGTGCCAGCAGCCCGGGACTCCCCCCCTACGAGCAGTACTTC; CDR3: CASSPGLPPYEQYF
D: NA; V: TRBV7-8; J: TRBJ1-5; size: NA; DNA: TGTGCCAGCAGCTTAGACTCAAGGAGGGAGATAAATCAGCCCCAGCATTTT; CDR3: CASSLDSRREINQPQHF
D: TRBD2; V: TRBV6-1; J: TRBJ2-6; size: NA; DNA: TGTGCCAGCAGTGGGGGGGGACTAGGGAGCTCTGGGGCCAACGTCCTGACTTTC; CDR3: CASSGGGLGSSGANVLTF
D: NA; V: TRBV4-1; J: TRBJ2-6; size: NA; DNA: TGCGCCAGCAGCCAAGACACGGGTCAGGGTACCACTGGGGCCAACGTCCTGACTTTC; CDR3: CASSQDTGQGTTGANVLTF
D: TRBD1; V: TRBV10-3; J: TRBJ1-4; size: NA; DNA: TGTGCCATCAGTGAGTCGGCCGGGACAGGGGCGGGAAAACTGTTTTTT; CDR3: CAISESAGTGAGKLFF
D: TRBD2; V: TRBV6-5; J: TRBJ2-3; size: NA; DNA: TGTGCCACCTGGCCTAGCGGGATGACAGATACGCAGTATTTT; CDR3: CATWPSGMTDTQYF
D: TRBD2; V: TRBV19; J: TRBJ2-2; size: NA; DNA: TGTGCCAGTAGTATTCCCGGCAGCGGGGCCGGGGAGCTGTTTTTT; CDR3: CASSIPGSGAGELFF
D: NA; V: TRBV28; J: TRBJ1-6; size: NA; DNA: TGTGCCAGCAGGCTACAGGGCCCCCTCCACTTT; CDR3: CASRLQGPLHF
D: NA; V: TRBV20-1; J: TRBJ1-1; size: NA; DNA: TGCAGTGCTAGAGATCGAACGAAAGCTTTCTTT; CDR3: CSARDRTKAFF
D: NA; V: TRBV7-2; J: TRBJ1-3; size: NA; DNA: TGTGCCAGCAGCCCTAGGGGGAGGTGGGGCTCTGGAAACACCATATATTTT; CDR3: CASSPRGRWGSGNTIYF
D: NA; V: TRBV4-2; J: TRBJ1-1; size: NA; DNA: TGTGCCAGCAGCCGCATAGACAGGACTGGGACTGAAGCTTTCTTT; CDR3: CASSRIDRTGTEAFF
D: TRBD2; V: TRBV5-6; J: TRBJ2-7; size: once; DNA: TGTGCCAGCAGCGACAGCGGGAGGACCTACGAGCAGTACTTC; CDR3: CASSDSGRTYEQYF
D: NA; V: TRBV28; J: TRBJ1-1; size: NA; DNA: TGTGCCAGCAGCGCAGGGCAAGTGACCACTGAAGCTTTCTTT; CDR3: CASSAGQVTTEAFF
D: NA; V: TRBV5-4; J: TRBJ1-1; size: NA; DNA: TGTGCCAGCAGCTTGGGACTTCAGAACACTGAAGCTTTCTTT; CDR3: CASSLGLQNTEAFF
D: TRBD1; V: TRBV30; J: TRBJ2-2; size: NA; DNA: TGTGCCTGGCCCCAATCGGGGGACAGGGGAGCCGGGGAGCTGTTTTTT; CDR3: CAWPQSGDRGAGELFF
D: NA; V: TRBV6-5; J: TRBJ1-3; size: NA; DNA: TGTGCCAGCGGGGTAGGCTCTGGAAACACCATATATTTT; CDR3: CASGVGSGNTIYF
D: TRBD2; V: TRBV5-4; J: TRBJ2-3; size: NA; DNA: TGTGCCCTCGGGAGGGCCCTCACAGATACGCAGTATTTT; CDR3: CALGRALTDTQYF
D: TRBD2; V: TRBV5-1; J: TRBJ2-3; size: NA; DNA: TGCGCCAGCAGCCCGGGACTAGGAACCGCAGATACGCAGTATTTT; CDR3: CASSPGLGTADTQYF
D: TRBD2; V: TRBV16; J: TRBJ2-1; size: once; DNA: TGTGCCAGCAGCCAATGGACTGAGGGACTAGCTTTCGATGAGCAGTTCTTC; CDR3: CASSQWTEGLAFDEQFF
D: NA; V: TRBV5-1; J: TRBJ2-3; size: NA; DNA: TGCGCCAGCAGCTTGGGCCTGACTAGCACAGATACGCAGTATTTT; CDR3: CASSLGLTSTDTQYF
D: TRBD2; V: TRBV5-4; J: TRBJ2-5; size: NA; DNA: TGTGCCAGCAGCAAGTGGACTAGCGGCCAAGAGACCCAGTACTTC; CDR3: CASSKWTSGQETQYF
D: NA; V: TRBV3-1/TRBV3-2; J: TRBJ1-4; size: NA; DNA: TGTGCCAGCAGCCTCCGGACTTCAACTAATGAAAAACTGTTTTTT; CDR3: CASSLRTSTNEKLFF
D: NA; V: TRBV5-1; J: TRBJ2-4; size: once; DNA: TGCGCCAGCAGCCACAACCCGATGACAGATGGGGCCAAAAACATTCAGTACTTC; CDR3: CASSHNPMTDGAKNIQYF
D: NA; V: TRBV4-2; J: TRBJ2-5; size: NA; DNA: TGTGCCAGCAGCCAAGGTCACGACAGGAGCCAAGAGACCCAGTACTTC; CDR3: CASSQGHDRSQETQYF
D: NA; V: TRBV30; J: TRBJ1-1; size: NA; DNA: TGTGCCTGGAGTGTGGGAGAACGTGATTCCACTGAAGCTTTCTTT; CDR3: CAWSVGERDSTEAFF
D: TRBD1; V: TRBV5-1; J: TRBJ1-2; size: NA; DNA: TGCGCCAGCAGCTTCTTCGGGACAGGGGATTATGGCTACACCTTC; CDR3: CASSFFGTGDYGYTF